The source of this T cell receptor (beta chain) is a study of early T cells in non-severe SARS-CoV-2 infection. This clonotype was detected ten times or more. Researchers tagged individual cDNA molecules with unique molecular identifiers. TCRdb recomputed calls from the 5' RACE reads with MiXCR, one row per CDR3 protein. The profile shows tens of thousands of distinct CDR3 sequences, about 9.1% of them singletons. CDR1 is DFQATT and CDR2 is SNEGSKA in the germline V gene (reference sequence). The CDR3 spans 12 residues. The germline V and J ends were trimmed by 2 bases and 4 bases, with 6 bases remaining between them.

This chain links TRBV20-1 with TRBJ1-5; unclear D gene. Specimen: whole blood. The source is an adult who was a healthcare worker with PCR-confirmed SARS-CoV-2 infection or an uninfected control (not recorded which). The CDR3 DNA is TGCAGTGCTAGAATCCGGAATCAGCCCCAGCATTTT. Amino acid sequence: CSARIRNQPQHF.